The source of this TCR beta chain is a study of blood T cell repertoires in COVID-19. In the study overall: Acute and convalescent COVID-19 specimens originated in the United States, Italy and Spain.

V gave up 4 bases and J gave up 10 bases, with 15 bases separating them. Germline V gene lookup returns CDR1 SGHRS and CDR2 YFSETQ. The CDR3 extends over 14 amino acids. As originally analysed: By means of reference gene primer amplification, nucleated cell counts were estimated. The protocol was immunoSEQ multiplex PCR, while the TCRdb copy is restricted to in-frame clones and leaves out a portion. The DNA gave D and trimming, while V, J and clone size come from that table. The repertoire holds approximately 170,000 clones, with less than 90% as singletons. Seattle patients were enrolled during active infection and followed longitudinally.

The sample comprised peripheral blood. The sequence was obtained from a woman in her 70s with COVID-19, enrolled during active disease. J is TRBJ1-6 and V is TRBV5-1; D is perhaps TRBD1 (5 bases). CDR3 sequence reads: CASSTQGGQSPLHF. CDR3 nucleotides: TGCGCCAGCAGCACTCAGGGAGGACAATCACCCCTCCACTTT.